The T cell receptor (beta chain) described here comes from a study of blood T cell repertoires in COVID-19. Looking at the study overall: Samples taken during acute and convalescent COVID-19 were collected in the United States, Italy and Spain.

The CDR3 sequence is 15 residues long. V lost 2 bases and J lost 0, with 8 bases in between. CDR1 is SGHTA and CDR2 is FQGNSA in the germline V gene. TCRdb keeps only in-frame clones here, not all; method: immunoSEQ multiplex PCR. The sample shows some 150,000 clones, 80% to 90% of them seen only once. This clone was detected a few times. This clonotype was obtained from a woman in her 70s with acute or convalescent COVID-19. This rearrangement joins TRBV7-2 to TRBJ1-5; D might be TRBD1 (5 bases). Sequencing input: peripheral blood. The CDR3 spells CASSLLRGSNQPQHF. CDR3 in DNA: TGTGCCAGCAGCTTACTAAGGGGTAGCAATCAGCCCCAGCATTTT.